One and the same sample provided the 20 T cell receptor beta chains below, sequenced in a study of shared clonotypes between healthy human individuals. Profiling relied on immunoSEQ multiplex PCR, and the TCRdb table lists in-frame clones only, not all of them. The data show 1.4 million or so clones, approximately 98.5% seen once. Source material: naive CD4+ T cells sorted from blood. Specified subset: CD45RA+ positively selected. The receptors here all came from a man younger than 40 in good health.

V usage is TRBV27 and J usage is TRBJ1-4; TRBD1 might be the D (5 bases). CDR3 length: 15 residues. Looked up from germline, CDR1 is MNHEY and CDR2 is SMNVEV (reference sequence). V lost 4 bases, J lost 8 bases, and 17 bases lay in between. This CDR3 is CASSSPGRLGEKLFF. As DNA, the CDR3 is TGTGCCAGCAGTTCGCCGGGGCGGCTTGGAGAAAAACTGTTTTTT. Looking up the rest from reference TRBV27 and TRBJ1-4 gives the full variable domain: EAQVTQNPRYLITVTGKKLTVTCSQNMNHEYMSWYRQDPGLGLRQIYYSMNVEVTDKGDVPEGYKVSRKEKRNFPLILESPSPNQTSLYFCASSSPGRLGEKLFFGSGTQLSVL.

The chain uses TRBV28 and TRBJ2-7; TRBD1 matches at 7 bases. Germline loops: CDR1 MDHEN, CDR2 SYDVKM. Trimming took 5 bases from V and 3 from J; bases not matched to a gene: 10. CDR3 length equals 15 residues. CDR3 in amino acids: CASSTPDRVYYEQYF. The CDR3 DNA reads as TGTGCCAGCAGTACCCCCGACAGGGTTTACTACGAGCAGTACTTC.

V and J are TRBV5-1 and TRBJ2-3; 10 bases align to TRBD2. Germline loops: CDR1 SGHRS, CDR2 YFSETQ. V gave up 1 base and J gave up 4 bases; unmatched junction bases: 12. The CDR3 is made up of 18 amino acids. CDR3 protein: CASSLWEREGGRADTQYF. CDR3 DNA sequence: TGCGCCAGCAGCTTGTGGGAGCGGGAGGGCGGCCGGGCAGATACGCAGTATTTT.

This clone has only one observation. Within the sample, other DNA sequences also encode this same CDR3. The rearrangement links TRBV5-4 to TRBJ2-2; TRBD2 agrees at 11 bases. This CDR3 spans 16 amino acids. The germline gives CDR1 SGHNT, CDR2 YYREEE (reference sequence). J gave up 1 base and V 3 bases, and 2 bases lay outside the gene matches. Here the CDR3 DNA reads TGTGCCAGCAGCTCCGGACTAGCGGGGAACACCGGGGAGCTGTTTTTT. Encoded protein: CASSSGLAGNTGELFF.

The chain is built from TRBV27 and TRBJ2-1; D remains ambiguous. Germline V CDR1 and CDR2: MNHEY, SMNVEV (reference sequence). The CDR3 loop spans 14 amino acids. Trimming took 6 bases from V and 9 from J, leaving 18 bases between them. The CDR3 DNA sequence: TGTGCCAGCAGCACTCTTCAAGCAGTCGCTGAGCAGTTCTTC. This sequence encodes CASSTLQAVAEQFF.

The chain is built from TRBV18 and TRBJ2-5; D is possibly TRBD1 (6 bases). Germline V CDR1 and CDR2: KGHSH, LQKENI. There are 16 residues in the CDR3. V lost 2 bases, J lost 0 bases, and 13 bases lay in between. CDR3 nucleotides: TGTGCCAGCTCACCAATACGAAGGGACAACCAAGAGACCCAGTACTTC. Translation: CASSPIRRDNQETQYF. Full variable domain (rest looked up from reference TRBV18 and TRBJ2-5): NAGVMQNPRHLVRRRGQEARLRCSPMKGHSHVYWYRQLPEEGLKFMVYLQKENIIDESGMPKERFSAEFPKEGPSILRIQQVVRGDSAAYFCASSPIRRDNQETQYFGPGTRLLVL.

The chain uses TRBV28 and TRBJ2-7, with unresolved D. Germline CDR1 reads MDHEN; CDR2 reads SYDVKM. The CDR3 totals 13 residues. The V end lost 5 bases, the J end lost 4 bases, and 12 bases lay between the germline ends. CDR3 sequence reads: CASSQTPKYEQYF. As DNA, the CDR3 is TGTGCCAGCAGTCAAACCCCGAAATACGAGCAGTACTTC.

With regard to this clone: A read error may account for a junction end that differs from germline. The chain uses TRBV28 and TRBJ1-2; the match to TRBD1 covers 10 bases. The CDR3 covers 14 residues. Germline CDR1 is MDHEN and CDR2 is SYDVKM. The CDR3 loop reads CASRETGTGASLSF. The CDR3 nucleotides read TGTGCCAGCAGAGAAACCGGGACAGGGGCCTCATTATCCTTC.

As DNA, the CDR3 is TGTGCCAGCAGCTCCCAATCGGGATTGAGGGAGCAGTACTTC. Translation gives CASSSQSGLREQYF. The chain has TRBV11-2 and TRBJ2-7; TRBD2 might be the D (5 bases). This CDR3 is 14 amino acids long. V was cut by 4 bases and J by 7 bases, with 17 bases left in between. Germline V gives CDR1 SGHAT, CDR2 FQNNGV.

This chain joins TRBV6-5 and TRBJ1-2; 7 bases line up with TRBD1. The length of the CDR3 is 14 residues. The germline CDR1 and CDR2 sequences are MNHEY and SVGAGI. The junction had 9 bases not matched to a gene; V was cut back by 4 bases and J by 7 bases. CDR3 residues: CASSSSGQAFGYTF. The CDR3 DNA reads TGTGCCAGCAGTTCCTCAGGACAGGCCTTTGGCTACACCTTC.

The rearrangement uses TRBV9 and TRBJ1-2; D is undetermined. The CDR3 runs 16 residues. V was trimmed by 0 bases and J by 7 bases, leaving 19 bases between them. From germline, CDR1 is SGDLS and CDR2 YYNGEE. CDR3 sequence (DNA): TGTGCCAGCAGCGTAGCTTCGGCAGGCGCTGGTGGTGGCTACACCTTC. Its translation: CASSVASAGAGGGYTF. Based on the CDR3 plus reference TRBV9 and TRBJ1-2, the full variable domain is DSGVTQTPKHLITATGQRVTLRCSPRSGDLSVYWYQQSLDQGLQFLIQYYNGEERAKGNILERFSAQQFPDLHSELNLSSLELGDSALYFCASSVASAGAGGGYTFGSGTRLTVV.

This chain's CDR3 is CASSLGTGDPKNIQYF. The CDR3 bases are TGTGCCAGCAGCTTAGGAACAGGGGACCCCAAAAACATTCAGTACTTC. The chain couples TRBV7-6 to TRBJ2-4, with 7 positions matching TRBD1. CDR1 and CDR2 (germline): SGHVS, FNYEAQ. V shed 1 base, J shed 2 bases, and the junction held 5 bases outside the gene matches. The CDR3 is 16 amino acids.

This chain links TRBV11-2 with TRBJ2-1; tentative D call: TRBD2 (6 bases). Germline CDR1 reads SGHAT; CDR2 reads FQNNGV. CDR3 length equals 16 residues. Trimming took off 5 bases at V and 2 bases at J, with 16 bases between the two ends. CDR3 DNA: TGTGCCAGCAGCCCCAGGGCGAGCGGGCCCTACAATGAGCAGTTCTTC. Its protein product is CASSPRASGPYNEQFF.

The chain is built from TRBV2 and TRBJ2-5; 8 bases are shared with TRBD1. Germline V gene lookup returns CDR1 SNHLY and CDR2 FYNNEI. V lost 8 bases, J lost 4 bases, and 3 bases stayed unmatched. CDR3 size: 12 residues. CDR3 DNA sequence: TGTGCCAGCGGCGGACAGGGAGAGACCCAGTACTTC. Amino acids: CASGGQGETQYF.

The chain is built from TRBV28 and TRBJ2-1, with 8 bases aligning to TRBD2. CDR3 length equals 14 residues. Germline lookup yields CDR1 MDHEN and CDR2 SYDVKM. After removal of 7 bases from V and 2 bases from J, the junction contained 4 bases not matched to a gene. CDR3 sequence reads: CASTTSGTYNEQFF. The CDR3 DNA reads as TGTGCCAGCACTACTAGCGGTACCTACAATGAGCAGTTCTTC.

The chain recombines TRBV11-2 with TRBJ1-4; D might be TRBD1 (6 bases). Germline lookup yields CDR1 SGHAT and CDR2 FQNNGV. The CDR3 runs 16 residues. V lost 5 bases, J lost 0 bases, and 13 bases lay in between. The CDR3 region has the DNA TGTGCCAGCAGCAAGGGGACACGTGCAACTAATGAAAAACTGTTTTTT. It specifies CASSKGTRATNEKLFF.

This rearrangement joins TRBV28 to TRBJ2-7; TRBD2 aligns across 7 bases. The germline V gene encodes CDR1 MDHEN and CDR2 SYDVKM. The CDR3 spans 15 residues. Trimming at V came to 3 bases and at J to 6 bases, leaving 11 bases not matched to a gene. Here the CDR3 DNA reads TGTGCCAGCAGTTTGATGGCGGGAGCGGATGGCGAGCAGTACTTC. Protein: CASSLMAGADGEQYF.

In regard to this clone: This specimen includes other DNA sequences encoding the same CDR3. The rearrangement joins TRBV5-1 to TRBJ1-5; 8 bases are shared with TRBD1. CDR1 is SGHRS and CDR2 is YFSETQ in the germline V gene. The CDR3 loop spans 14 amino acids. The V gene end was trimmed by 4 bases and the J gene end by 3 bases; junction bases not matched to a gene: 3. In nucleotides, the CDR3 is TGCGCCAGCAGCCTGACAGGGGACAATCAGCCCCAGCATTTT. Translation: CASSLTGDNQPQHF. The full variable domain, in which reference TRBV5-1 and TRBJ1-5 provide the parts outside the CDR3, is KAGVTQTPRYLIKTRGQQVTLSCSPISGHRSVSWYQQTPGQGLQFLFEYFSETQRNKGNFPGRFSGRQFSNSRSEMNVSTLELGDSALYLCASSLTGDNQPQHFGDGTRLSIL.

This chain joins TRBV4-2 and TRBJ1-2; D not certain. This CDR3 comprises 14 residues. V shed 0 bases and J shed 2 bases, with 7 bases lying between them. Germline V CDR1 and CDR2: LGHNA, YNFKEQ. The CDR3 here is CASSQEFQNYGYTF. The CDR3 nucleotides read TGTGCCAGCAGCCAAGAGTTCCAGAACTATGGCTACACCTTC.

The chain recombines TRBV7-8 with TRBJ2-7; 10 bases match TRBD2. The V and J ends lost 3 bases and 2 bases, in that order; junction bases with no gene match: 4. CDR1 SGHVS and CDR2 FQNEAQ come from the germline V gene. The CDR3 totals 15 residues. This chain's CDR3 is CASSFTSGIPYEQYF. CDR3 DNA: TGTGCCAGCAGCTTCACTAGCGGGATCCCCTACGAGCAGTACTTC.